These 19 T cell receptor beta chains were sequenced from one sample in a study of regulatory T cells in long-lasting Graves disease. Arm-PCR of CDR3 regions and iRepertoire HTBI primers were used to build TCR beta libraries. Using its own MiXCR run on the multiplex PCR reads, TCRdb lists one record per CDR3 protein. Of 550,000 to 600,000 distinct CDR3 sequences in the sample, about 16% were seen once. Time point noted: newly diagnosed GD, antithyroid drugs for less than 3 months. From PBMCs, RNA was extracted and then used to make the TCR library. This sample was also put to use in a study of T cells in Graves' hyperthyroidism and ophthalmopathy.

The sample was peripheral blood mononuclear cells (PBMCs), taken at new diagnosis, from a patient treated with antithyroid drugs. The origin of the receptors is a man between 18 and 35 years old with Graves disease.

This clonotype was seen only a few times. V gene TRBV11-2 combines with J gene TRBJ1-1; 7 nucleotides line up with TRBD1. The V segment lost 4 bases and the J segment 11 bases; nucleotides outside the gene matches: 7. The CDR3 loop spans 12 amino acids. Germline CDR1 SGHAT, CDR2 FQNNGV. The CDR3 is CASSSRQGDAFF. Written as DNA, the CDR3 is TGTGCCAGCAGCTCCCGACAGGGTGACGCTTTCTTT.

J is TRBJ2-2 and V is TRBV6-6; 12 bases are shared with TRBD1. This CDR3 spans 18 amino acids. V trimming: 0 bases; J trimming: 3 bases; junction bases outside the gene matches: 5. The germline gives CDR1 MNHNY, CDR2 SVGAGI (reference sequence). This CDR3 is CASSYSGTGGLYTGELFF. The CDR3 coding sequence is TGTGCCAGCAGTTACTCGGGGACAGGGGGCCTTTACACCGGGGAGCTGTTTTTT.

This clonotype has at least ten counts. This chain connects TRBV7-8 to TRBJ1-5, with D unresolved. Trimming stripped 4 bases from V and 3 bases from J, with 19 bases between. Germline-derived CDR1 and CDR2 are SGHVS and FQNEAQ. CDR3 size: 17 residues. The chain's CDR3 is CASSSLGGSSANQPQHF. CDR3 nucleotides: TGTGCCAGCAGCTCCCTAGGCGGATCAAGTGCCAATCAGCCCCAGCATTTT.

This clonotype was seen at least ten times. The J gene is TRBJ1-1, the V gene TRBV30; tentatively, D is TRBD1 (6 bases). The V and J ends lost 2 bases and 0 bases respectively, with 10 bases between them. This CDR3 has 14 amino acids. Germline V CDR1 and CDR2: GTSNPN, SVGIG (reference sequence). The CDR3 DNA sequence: TGTGCCTGGAGTACAGGGATCATGAACACTGAAGCTTTCTTT. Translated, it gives CAWSTGIMNTEAFF.

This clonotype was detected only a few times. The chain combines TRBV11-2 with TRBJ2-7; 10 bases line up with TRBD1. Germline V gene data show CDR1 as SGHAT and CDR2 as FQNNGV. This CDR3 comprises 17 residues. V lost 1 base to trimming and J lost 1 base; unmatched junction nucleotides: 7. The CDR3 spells CASSLGPRTGGSYEQYF. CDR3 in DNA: TGTGCCAGCAGCTTAGGCCCCCGGACAGGGGGTTCCTACGAGCAGTACTTC.

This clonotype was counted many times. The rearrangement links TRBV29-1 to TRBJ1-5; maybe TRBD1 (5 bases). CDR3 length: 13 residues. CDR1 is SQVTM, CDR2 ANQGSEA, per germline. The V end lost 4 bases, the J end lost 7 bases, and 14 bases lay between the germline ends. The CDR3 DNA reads TGCAGCGTTGCGTCAGGGCCAAGGCAGCCCCAGCATTTT. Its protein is CSVASGPRQPQHF.

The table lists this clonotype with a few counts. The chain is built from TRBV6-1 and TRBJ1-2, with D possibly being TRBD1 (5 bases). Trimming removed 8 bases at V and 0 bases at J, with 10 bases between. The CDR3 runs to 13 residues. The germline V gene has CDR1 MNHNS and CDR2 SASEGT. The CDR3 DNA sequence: TGTGCCAGCGTCATGACAGCTAACTATGGCTACACCTTC. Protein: CASVMTANYGYTF.

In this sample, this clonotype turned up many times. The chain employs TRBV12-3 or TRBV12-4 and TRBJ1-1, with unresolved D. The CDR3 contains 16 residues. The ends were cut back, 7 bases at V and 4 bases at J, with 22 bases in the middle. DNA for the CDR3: TGTGCCAGCAATACAGAAGGGTTATTCTTCGCCACTGAAGCTTTCTTT. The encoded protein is CASNTEGLFFATEAFF.

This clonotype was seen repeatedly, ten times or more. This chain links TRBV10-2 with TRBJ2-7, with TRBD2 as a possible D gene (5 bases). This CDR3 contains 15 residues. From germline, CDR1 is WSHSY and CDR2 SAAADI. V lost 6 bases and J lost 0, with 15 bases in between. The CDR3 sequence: CASSLLETTSYEQYF. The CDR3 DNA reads TGCGCCAGCAGCCTCCTTGAGACTACCTCCTACGAGCAGTACTTC.

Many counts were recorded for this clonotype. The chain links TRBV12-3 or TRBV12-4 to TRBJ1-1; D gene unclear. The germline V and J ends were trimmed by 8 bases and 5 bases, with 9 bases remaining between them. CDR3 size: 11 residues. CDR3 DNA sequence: TGTGCCAGCGCCCTTGGGACTGAAGCTTTCTTT. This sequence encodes CASALGTEAFF.

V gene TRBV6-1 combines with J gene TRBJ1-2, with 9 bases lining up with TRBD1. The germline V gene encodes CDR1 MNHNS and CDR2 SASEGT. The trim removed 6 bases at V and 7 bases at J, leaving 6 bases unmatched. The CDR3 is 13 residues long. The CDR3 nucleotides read TGTGCCAGCAGCCGAGGGGACAGGGCTGGCTACACCTTC. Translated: CASSRGDRAGYTF.

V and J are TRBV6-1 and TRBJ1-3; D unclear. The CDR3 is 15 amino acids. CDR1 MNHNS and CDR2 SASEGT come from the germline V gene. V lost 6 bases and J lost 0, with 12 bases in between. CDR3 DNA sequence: TGTGCCAGCAGCCTAACGGTGCCCTCTGGAAACACCATATATTTT. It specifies CASSLTVPSGNTIYF.

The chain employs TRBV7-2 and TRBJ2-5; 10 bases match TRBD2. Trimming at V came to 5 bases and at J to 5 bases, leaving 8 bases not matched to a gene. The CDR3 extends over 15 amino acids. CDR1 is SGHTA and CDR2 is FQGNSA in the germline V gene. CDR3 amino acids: CASSGHGLAEETQYF. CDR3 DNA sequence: TGTGCCAGCAGCGGACATGGACTAGCGGAGGAGACCCAGTACTTC.

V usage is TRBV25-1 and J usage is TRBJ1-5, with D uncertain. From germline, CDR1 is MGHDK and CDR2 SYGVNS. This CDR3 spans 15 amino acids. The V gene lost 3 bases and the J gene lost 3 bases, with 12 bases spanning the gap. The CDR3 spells CASSEGRHFNQPQHF. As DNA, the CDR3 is TGTGCCAGCAGTGAGGGTAGGCACTTCAATCAGCCCCAGCATTTT.

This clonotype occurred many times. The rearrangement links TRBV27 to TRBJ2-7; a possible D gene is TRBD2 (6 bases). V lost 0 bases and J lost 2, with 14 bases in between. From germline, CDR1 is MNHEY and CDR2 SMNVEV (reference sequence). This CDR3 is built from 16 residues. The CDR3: CASSLSSGPPPYEQYF. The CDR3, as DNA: TGTGCCAGCAGTTTATCGAGCGGGCCGCCCCCCTACGAGCAGTACTTC.

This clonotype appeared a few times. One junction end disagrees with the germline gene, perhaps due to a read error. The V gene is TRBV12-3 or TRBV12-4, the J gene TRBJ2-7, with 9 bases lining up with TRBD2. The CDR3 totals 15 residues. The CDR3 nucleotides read TGTGCCAGCAGTTTGGGGCTAGCGGGAAGAAACGAGCAGCACTTC. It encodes CASSLGLAGRNEQHF.

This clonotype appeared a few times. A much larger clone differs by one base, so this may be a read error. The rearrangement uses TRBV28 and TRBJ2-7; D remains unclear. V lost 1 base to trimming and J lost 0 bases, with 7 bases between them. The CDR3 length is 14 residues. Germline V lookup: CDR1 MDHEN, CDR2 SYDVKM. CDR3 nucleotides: TGTGCCAGCAGTTTATCATGGGACTCCTACGAGCAGTACTTC. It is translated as CASSLSWDSYEQYF.

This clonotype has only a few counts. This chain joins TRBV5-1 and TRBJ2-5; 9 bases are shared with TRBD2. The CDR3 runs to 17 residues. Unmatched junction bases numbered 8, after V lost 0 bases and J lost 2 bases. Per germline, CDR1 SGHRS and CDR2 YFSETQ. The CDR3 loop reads CASSLGPEAGGQETQYF. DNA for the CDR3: TGCGCCAGCAGCTTGGGGCCTGAAGCGGGGGGACAAGAGACCCAGTACTTC.

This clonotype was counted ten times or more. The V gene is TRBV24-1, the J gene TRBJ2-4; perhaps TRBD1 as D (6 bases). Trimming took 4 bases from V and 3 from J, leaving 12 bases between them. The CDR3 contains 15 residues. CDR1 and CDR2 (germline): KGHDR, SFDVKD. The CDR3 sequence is CATSEPGQNKNIQYF. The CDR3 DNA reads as TGTGCCACCAGTGAGCCAGGACAGAACAAAAACATTCAGTACTTC.